This T cell receptor beta chain derives from a study of T cells after yellow fever vaccination. General study findings and limits: Among all clonotypes, a small share was observed in both CD4 and CD8 compartments. Abundant clonotypes (contaminants from the bulk population) could be present in FACS-sorted repertoires. Reappearing after the booster were most of the clones from primary vaccination (less than 97% CD4, approximately 88% CD8).

CDR1 is LNHNV and CDR2 is YYDKDF in the germline V gene (reference sequence). The V and J ends lost 5 bases and 5 bases respectively, with 12 bases between them. The CDR3 contains 14 residues. This clonotype was seen ten or more times. Its antigen is not known. A single record per CDR3 protein comes from TCRdb applying MiXCR to the 5' RACE reads. The table has approximately 250,000 distinct CDR3 sequences, 3.6% seen once. The rearrangement joins TRBV15 to TRBJ1-4; D gene ambiguous. This clonotype originated in a young man who received the YFV17D yellow fever vaccine. Sequenced here: PBMCs, sampled 15 days after the yellow fever booster vaccination. CDR3 amino acids: CATSGREPNEKLFF. Here the CDR3 DNA reads TGTGCCACCAGCGGAAGAGAGCCGAATGAAAAACTGTTTTTT.